The rows below give T cell receptor beta chains drawn from one sample of a study of CD8 T cells in Susac syndrome. TCRdb fed the immunoSEQ multiplex PCR reads into MiXCR, producing one record per CDR3 protein. The sample lists more than 250,000 distinct CDR3 sequences; about 90% were seen once. The source material was CD4+ T cells from PBMCs. These TCRs come from a human donor with multiple sclerosis. CDR3s include the opening cysteine and the closing phenylalanine or tryptophan. Each record gives: D gene, clone size, CDR3 length, V gene, J gene, CDR3 DNA, CDR3 protein. The D gene is left open where the match is weak. The size of a clone is reported for some rows only, either as once, few or many, or as a class for expanded clones.

TRBD1,-,15,TRBV12-3/TRBV12-4,TRBJ2-1,TGTGCCAGCAGGGGGACAGGGGGGGCTGGGAATGAGCAGTTCTTC,CASRGTGGAGNEQFF
TRBD1,-,15,TRBV3-1,TRBJ1-2,TGTGCCAGCAGCCAAGTAACAGGGGCGACCTATGGCTACACCTTC,CASSQVTGATYGYTF
-,-,15,TRBV6-1,TRBJ1-5,TGTGCCAGCAGTTTAAACCAGGGTCGCTTGCAGCCCCAGCATTTT,CASSLNQGRLQPQHF
-,few,13,TRBV7-9,TRBJ1-2,TGTGCCAGCAGCTCACCCGGTAGGGGCGGCTACACCTTC,CASSSPGRGGYTF
-,few,12,TRBV6-2/TRBV6-3,TRBJ2-5,TGTGCCAGCAGTTTGTGGGGAGAGACCCAGTACTTC,CASSLWGETQYF
TRBD1,-,16,TRBV6-1,TRBJ2-4,TGTGCCAGCAGCAATCAGGGGGCGCTGGGGTCGAACATTCAGTACTTC,CASSNQGALGSNIQYF
-,-,13,TRBV11-2,TRBJ1-2,TGTGCCAGCAGCTCCCGGACAGAAAATGGCTACACCTTC,CASSSRTENGYTF
TRBD2,-,16,TRBV5-1,TRBJ2-2,TGCGCCAGCAGCTTGATGCTAGCGGGGGGCACCGGGGAGCTGTTTTTT,CASSLMLAGGTGELFF
TRBD2,few,13,TRBV7-3,TRBJ2-5,TGTGCCAGCAGCCGCGGGACTAGGGAGACCCAGTACTTC,CASSRGTRETQYF
-,-,18,TRBV12-3/TRBV12-4,TRBJ1-1,TGTGCCAGCAGTTTGAACCGAGAAGGGGTTGGCATGAACACTGAAGCTTTCTTT,CASSLNREGVGMNTEAFF
TRBD1,-,14,TRBV29-1,TRBJ2-1,TGCAGCGGCGATCCACCGGGACAGGGGAATGAGCAGTTCTTC,CSGDPPGQGNEQFF
TRBD2,-,18,TRBV6-1,TRBJ2-7,TGTGCCAGCAGGCGGACTAGCGGGGGGTTTTTTTTTCCCTACGAGCAGTACTTC,CASRRTSGGFFFPYEQYF
-,-,12,TRBV29-1,TRBJ2-7,TGCAGCGTGGGAACACACGCCTACGAGCAGTACTTC,CSVGTHAYEQYF
-,-,14,TRBV2,TRBJ1-2,TGTGCCAGCAGTGACGGAGGGAGGAACTATGGCTACACCTTC,CASSDGGRNYGYTF
TRBD1,-,18,TRBV6-2/TRBV6-3,TRBJ1-2,TGTGCCAGCAGTTCACCACCTGGACAGGAAGGCCCTAACTATGGCTACACCTTC,CASSSPPGQEGPNYGYTF
-,-,14,TRBV6-2/TRBV6-3,TRBJ2-1,TGTGCCAGCAGTTACTCCCGATCGGTCAATGAGCAGTTCTTC,CASSYSRSVNEQFF
-,-,14,TRBV2,TRBJ2-1,TGTGCCAGCAGTGAAAGGGTGGACAGTAATGAGCAGTTCTTC,CASSERVDSNEQFF
-,-,12,TRBV29-1,TRBJ2-3,TGCAGCGTCGAAGGAACAGGCGATACGCAGTATTTT,CSVEGTGDTQYF
TRBD1,-,14,TRBV29-1,TRBJ2-7,TGCAGCGTTGGAGGACAGGAAGGCCAGTACGAGCAGTACTTC,CSVGGQEGQYEQYF
-,once,14,TRBV7-8,TRBJ2-7,TGTGCCAGCAGCTTGTCGTATGGGGGCCACGAGCAGTACTTC,CASSLSYGGHEQYF
-,-,15,TRBV19,TRBJ2-1,TGTGCCACTAGTTCCGGGACAAGCTTATACAATGAGCAGTTCTTC,CATSSGTSLYNEQFF
TRBD2,-,15,TRBV20-1,TRBJ2-3,TGCAGTGCTAGAGAGGCGGGAGACGGCACAGATACGCAGTATTTT,CSAREAGDGTDTQYF
-,-,13,TRBV5-1,TRBJ2-7,TGCGCCAGCAGCTTGCTATTGATTGGCGAGCAGTACTTC,CASSLLLIGEQYF
-,-,16,TRBV12-3/TRBV12-4,TRBJ2-7,TGTGCCAGCAGTCCCTCCGGGACAAGTTTAGGTCGCGAGCAGTACTTC,CASSPSGTSLGREQYF
-,-,15,TRBV9,TRBJ2-7,TGTGCCAGCAGCGCGCGCTTCGGGGACTCCTACGAGCAGTACTTC,CASSARFGDSYEQYF
TRBD2,-,15,TRBV18,TRBJ2-7,TGTGCCAGCTCACCGGCTAGCGGGGACCAATACGAGCAGTACTTC,CASSPASGDQYEQYF
-,-,15,TRBV7-2,TRBJ2-3,TGTGCCAGCAGCTTGGGCGGGATTCACACAGATACGCAGTATTTT,CASSLGGIHTDTQYF
TRBD2,once,14,TRBV10-3,TRBJ2-1,TGTGCCATCAGTCTTAGCGGGAGTGCCGATGAGCAGTTCTTC,CAISLSGSADEQFF
-,-,14,TRBV24-1,TRBJ2-3,TGTGCCACCAGTGAGGGAGGAGACACAGATACGCAGTATTTT,CATSEGGDTDTQYF
TRBD2,once,15,TRBV7-2,TRBJ2-1,TGTGCCAGCAGCACCCGAAGGACTAGGACCGATGAGCAGTTCTTC,CASSTRRTRTDEQFF
-,-,15,TRBV6-5,TRBJ2-7,TGTGCCAGCAGCCGGATCCCTAGTGAGGCCTACGAGCAGTACTTC,CASSRIPSEAYEQYF